This TCR beta chain derives from a study of blood T cell repertoires in COVID-19. Study-level information: T cells, B-cell-depleted T cells, or PBMCs supplied cDNA or gDNA.

Seattle participants joined during active infection and were tracked over time. J lost 8 bases, V lost 7 bases, and 4 bases had no gene match. The CDR3 covers 13 residues. Germline lookup yields CDR1 MDHEN and CDR2 SYDVKM. Assay: immunoSEQ multiplex PCR; the TCRdb copy retains only in-frame clones and omits some. The sample consists of tens of thousands of clones, approximately 80% of them appearing once. In this sample, this clone turned up once. Material for sequencing was peripheral blood. The TCR sequence derives from a man aged 65 to 85 with COVID-19, enrolled during active disease. The chain carries TRBV28 and TRBJ1-6, with 8 bases aligning to TRBD1. The CDR3 coding sequence is TGTGCCAGCAAAACGACAGGGGATTCACCCCTCCACTTT. Its protein is CASKTTGDSPLHF.